A selection of T cell receptor beta chains follows, all from one sample in a study of blood T cell repertoires in COVID-19. The assay was immunoSEQ multiplex PCR, and TCRdb's table has in-frame clones only and misses some. Among more than 200,000 clones listed, around nine tenths were seen once. Material for sequencing was PBMCs or T cells enriched from blood (not recorded which). The receptor source for this set is a woman in her 50s who had recovered from COVID-19. Both conserved end residues are part of each CDR3. A D gene is named only where the DNA matches it firmly. Clone size, where shown, is once, few, many, or a class for clones that have expanded.

CDR3aa,CDR3nt,v_gene,d_gene,j_gene,abundance
CASSPRQGSYGSPLHF,TGTGCCAGCAGCCCACGACAGGGATCCTATGGTTCACCCCTCCACTTT,TRBV6-2/TRBV6-3,TRBD1,TRBJ1-6,.
CASISRDRGYEQYF,TGTGCCAGCATCAGCCGGGACAGGGGCTACGAGCAGTACTTC,TRBV5-6,TRBD1,TRBJ2-7,.
CASSQVFLGLAEETQYF,TGTGCCAGCAGCCAAGTATTTTTGGGACTAGCGGAAGAGACCCAGTACTTC,TRBV4-2,TRBD2,TRBJ2-5,.
CASSQALANYGYTF,TGTGCCAGCAGCCAGGCTTTAGCTAACTATGGCTACACCTTC,TRBV6-1,.,TRBJ1-2,.
CASSFSGRQGWTGELFF,TGTGCCAGCAGCTTTAGCGGGAGGCAGGGGTGGACCGGGGAGCTGTTTTTT,TRBV3-1/TRBV3-2,TRBD2,TRBJ2-2,.
CASTLGEEWNTGELFF,TGTGCCAGTACTCTTGGCGAGGAGTGGAACACCGGGGAGCTGTTTTTT,TRBV19,.,TRBJ2-2,.
CASSQDAVNTEAFF,TGTGCCAGCAGCCAAGATGCAGTGAACACTGAAGCTTTCTTT,TRBV3-1/TRBV3-2,.,TRBJ1-1,few
CASSIGDRPPWGAFF,TGTGCCAGTAGTATAGGGGACAGGCCCCCTTGGGGGGCTTTCTTT,TRBV19,TRBD1,TRBJ1-1,.
CASSRSVTGGLTDTQYF,TGTGCCAGCAGCAGATCCGTGACGGGAGGGTTAACAGATACGCAGTATTTT,TRBV27,TRBD2,TRBJ2-3,.
CAISESVLHGYTF,TGTGCCATCAGTGAGTCCGTTCTTCATGGCTACACCTTC,TRBV10-3,.,TRBJ1-2,.
CASSSGSTEQYF,TGTGCCAGCAGTTCTGGGAGTACCGAGCAGTACTTC,TRBV28,.,TRBJ2-7,.
CASSLLSGTVNEKLFF,TGTGCCAGCAGTTTATTGTCCGGGACAGTTAATGAAAAACTGTTTTTT,TRBV27,TRBD1,TRBJ1-4,.
CASSSLQGNYGYTF,TGTGCCAGCAGCTCGCTACAGGGGAACTATGGCTACACCTTC,TRBV11-2,TRBD1,TRBJ1-2,.
CASSTWTAEVNTEAFF,TGTGCCAGTAGCACATGGACAGCAGAAGTGAACACTGAAGCTTTCTTT,TRBV19,.,TRBJ1-1,.
CATSSGRAGYNEQFF,TGTGCCACCTCTAGCGGGAGGGCCGGGTACAATGAGCAGTTCTTC,TRBV10-3,TRBD2,TRBJ2-1,.
CASSSPPAGMDYTF,TGTGCCAGCAGTTCGCCCCCGGCAGGTATGGACTACACCTTC,TRBV28,.,TRBJ1-2,.
CASSIQAYYGYTF,TGTGCCAGCAGCATTCAGGCCTACTATGGCTACACCTTC,TRBV11-2,.,TRBJ1-2,.
CASSLNGYGYTF,TGTGCCAGCAGTTTGAACGGCTATGGCTACACCTTC,TRBV28,.,TRBJ1-2,.
CASRVRGSNPYNEQFF,TGTGCCAGCAGGGTCAGGGGGTCAAATCCCTACAATGAGCAGTTCTTC,TRBV2,TRBD1,TRBJ2-1,.
CASSLERGRRGYF,TGTGCCAGCAGCCTCGAGAGGGGGCGGAGGGGGTACTTC,TRBV7-2,.,TRBJ2-7,.
CASSQVTSETGELFF,TGTGCCAGCAGCCAAGTAACTAGCGAAACCGGGGAGCTGTTTTTT,TRBV14,TRBD2,TRBJ2-2,.
CASSLAAGAYNEQFF,TGTGCCAGCAGCTTGGCAGCGGGGGCCTACAATGAGCAGTTCTTC,TRBV5-5,TRBD2,TRBJ2-1,.
CASRPPGLRGGELFF,TGTGCCAGCAGACCGCCGGGACTAAGGGGAGGGGAGCTGTTTTTT,TRBV11-2,TRBD2,TRBJ2-2,.
CASSSSPLEFYSNQPQHF,TGTGCCAGCAGTAGCTCCCCGCTCGAATTCTATAGCAATCAGCCCCAGCATTTT,TRBV6-2/TRBV6-3,.,TRBJ1-5,.
CASGPTGTDTQYF,TGTGCCAGCGGGCCAACAGGCACAGATACGCAGTATTTT,TRBV6-5,.,TRBJ2-3,few
CASSIESGPQHF,TGTGCCAGTAGTATAGAATCAGGACCCCAGCATTTT,TRBV19,.,TRBJ1-5,.
CASSVEGGYNEQFF,TGTGCCAGCAGCGTAGAGGGAGGCTACAATGAGCAGTTCTTC,TRBV9,.,TRBJ2-1,.
CASSEAGLVLAGGDTQYF,TGTGCCAGCAGTGAAGCGGGGTTAGTTTTAGCGGGAGGAGATACGCAGTATTTT,TRBV2,TRBD2,TRBJ2-3,.
CASQLAGNTGELFF,TGTGCCAGCCAACTAGCGGGGAACACCGGGGAGCTGTTTTTT,TRBV5-4,TRBD2,TRBJ2-2,.
CASSLGGGSGNTIYF,TGTGCCAGCAGCTTAGGAGGTGGATCTGGAAACACCATATATTTT,TRBV7-6,.,TRBJ1-3,.
CASSYGPGETQYF,TGTGCCAGCAGTTACGGGCCGGGGGAGACCCAGTACTTC,TRBV6-6,.,TRBJ2-5,.
CASSVLRDSQPYEQYF,TGCGCCAGCAGCGTGCTCCGGGACAGTCAGCCCTACGAGCAGTACTTC,TRBV5-1,TRBD1,TRBJ2-7,.
CASGLSRYNEQFF,TGTGCTAGTGGTCTCAGTCGCTACAATGAGCAGTTCTTC,TRBV12-5,.,TRBJ2-1,.
CASSPEIWDRNTEAFF,TGTGCCAGCAGCCCCGAAATCTGGGACAGGAACACTGAAGCTTTCTTT,TRBV9,TRBD1,TRBJ1-1,.
CASSLVVTGGYNEQFF,TGTGCCAGCAGCTTAGTAGTTACCGGGGGATACAATGAGCAGTTCTTC,TRBV7-9,.,TRBJ2-1,.
CASSTGGNIQYF,TGTGCCAGCAGTACAGGGGGAAACATTCAGTACTTC,TRBV2,TRBD1,TRBJ2-4,once
CAWSRDRVNGIGYTF,TGTGCCTGGAGCCGCGACAGGGTTAATGGAATTGGCTACACCTTC,TRBV30,TRBD1,TRBJ1-2,few
CASRGQGTEAFF,TGTGCCAGCAGGGGACAGGGCACTGAAGCTTTCTTT,TRBV28,TRBD1,TRBJ1-1,.
CASRPKGWTGAKTQYF,TGTGCCAGCAGGCCAAAGGGCTGGACAGGGGCGAAGACCCAGTACTTC,TRBV28,TRBD1,TRBJ2-5,.
CASGERDRPLGGYTF,TGTGCCAGCGGTGAACGGGACAGGCCTTTAGGGGGCTACACCTTC,TRBV27,TRBD1,TRBJ1-2,once
CASSRVGGIYNEQFF,TGTGCCAGCAGCCGAGTGGGCGGGATCTACAATGAGCAGTTCTTC,TRBV7-8,.,TRBJ2-1,.
CASSYKRGQGSEAFF,TGTGCCAGCAGTTATAAGAGGGGACAGGGCTCTGAAGCTTTCTTT,TRBV28,TRBD1,TRBJ1-1,.